This T cell receptor beta chain appears in the sequencing data of a study of blood T cell repertoires in COVID-19. The overall study: Sources were T cells, B-cell-depleted T cells, or PBMCs; the material itself was cDNA or gDNA.

The germline V gene has CDR1 SGHTA and CDR2 FQGTGA. The CDR3 totals 16 residues. With 4 bases clipped from V and 9 bases from J, the junction kept 13 bases outside the gene matches. Some clones are missing from TCRdb's copy, which holds only in-frame ones; the method was immunoSEQ multiplex PCR. The profile shows fewer than 130,000 clones, roughly 82% of them singletons. The specimen was peripheral blood. V and J are TRBV7-3 and TRBJ2-1; 9 bases match TRBD2. This TCR came from a woman in her fifties or sixties with acute or convalescent COVID-19. Written as DNA, the CDR3 is TGTGCCAGCAGCTCCGGGACTAGCAGAAGGTTCGGTGAGCAGTTCTTC. It encodes CASSSGTSRRFGEQFF.